Listed below are T cell receptor beta chains from one sample, sequenced in a study of shared clonotypes between healthy human individuals. Measured with immunoSEQ multiplex PCR; TCRdb has only the in-frame clones, and not every one. Of about 2.3 million clones listed, approximately 95% are singletons. The sequenced material came from naive CD4+ T cells from PBMCs. The receptors were gathered from a man in his late teens or twenties in good health. Some clones in this sample may be carry-over from other donors' samples. Both conserved end residues are part of each CDR3. A D gene is named only where the DNA matches it firmly. Where a row states a size, it is once, few, many or the class of an expanded clone; other rows omit it.

TRBV6-5	TRBD1	TRBJ1-5	.	TGTGCCAGCAGTTACTCGACAGGGTCAGGACAGCCCCAGCATTTT	CASSYSTGSGQPQHF
TRBV10-3	TRBD1	TRBJ1-2	.	TGTGCCATCAGTCTGCCGGGACAGGAACTCTATGGCTACACCTTC	CAISLPGQELYGYTF
TRBV14	TRBD1	TRBJ2-7	.	TGTGCCAGCAGCCAAAGCGCAGGGGGCTACGAGCAGTACTTC	CASSQSAGGYEQYF
TRBV6-1	.	TRBJ1-4	.	TGTGCCAGCAGGACGGGAGGGAGCGATGAAAAACTGTTTTTT	CASRTGGSDEKLFF
TRBV6-5	TRBD1	TRBJ2-7	once	TGTGCCAGCACCAAGACAGGGATGGACGAGCAGTACTTC	CASTKTGMDEQYF
TRBV19	.	TRBJ1-5	.	TGTGCCAGTAGTATTTCCAGGGAAGGCAATCAGCCCCAGCATTTT	CASSISREGNQPQHF
TRBV7-2	TRBD2	TRBJ2-7	.	TGTGCCAGCAGCCCGGGACTAGCGGGAGCCCACGAGCAGTACTTC	CASSPGLAGAHEQYF
TRBV20-1	.	TRBJ2-1	.	TGCAGTGCTAGAACGGACGGGTTGGTGTTCTTC	CSARTDGLVFF
TRBV7-2	TRBD2	TRBJ2-5	.	TGTGCCAGCAGCTTGGTAGCGGGAGTGCGAGAGACCCAGTACTTC	CASSLVAGVRETQYF
TRBV5-4	.	TRBJ2-7	.	TGTGCCAGCACCCAAGGGGCGGATACAACCTACGAGCAGTACTTC	CASTQGADTTYEQYF
TRBV6-5	.	TRBJ1-3	few	TGTGCCAGCAGTCCGTCAGGAAACACCATATATTTT	CASSPSGNTIYF
TRBV5-1	.	TRBJ1-3	.	TGCGCCAGCAGTAATCCACAGAGCTCTGGAAACACCATATATTTT	CASSNPQSSGNTIYF
TRBV7-9	TRBD2	TRBJ2-3	.	TGTGCCAGCAGCTTAGGAGGGACTAGCGGTAGCACAGATACGCAGTATTTT	CASSLGGTSGSTDTQYF
TRBV4-1	.	TRBJ1-1	.	TGCGCCAGCAGCCCAGTAGCAGGGGACACCAACACTGAAGCTTTCTTT	CASSPVAGDTNTEAFF
TRBV19	.	TRBJ2-6	.	TGTGCCAGTATTTTGAGGGGCTCTGGGGCCAACGTCCTGACTTTC	CASILRGSGANVLTF
TRBV4-2	.	TRBJ1-4	.	TGTGCCAGCAGCGACCGGAGTGCAGCTAATGAAAAACTGTTTTTT	CASSDRSAANEKLFF
TRBV30	TRBD1	TRBJ2-7	.	TGTGCCTGGAGACCTGGGTTAAGACAGGGGGTCCACGAGCAGTACTTC	CAWRPGLRQGVHEQYF
TRBV2	TRBD2	TRBJ2-3	.	TGTGCCAGCAGTGAACGGCTAGCGGGAGATACGCAGTATTTT	CASSERLAGDTQYF
TRBV7-8	.	TRBJ2-7	.	TGTGCCAGCCGGCCGCGTTCCGCCTCCTCCTACGAGCAGTACTTC	CASRPRSASSYEQYF
TRBV5-6	.	TRBJ2-7	once	TGTGCCAGCAGCTTAACCGGTTCTGCGGGGATCGAACGGAACGAGCAGTACTTC	CASSLTGSAGIERNEQYF
TRBV14	.	TRBJ2-5	.	TGTGCCAGCAGCCAGGGACCGGCAAAGTACTTC	CASSQGPAKYF
TRBV7-3	TRBD1	TRBJ2-5	.	TGTGCCAGCAGCCCTACGACAGGGGTAGGGAAAGAGACCCAGTACTTC	CASSPTTGVGKETQYF
TRBV5-6	TRBD1	TRBJ1-2	.	TGTGCCAGCAGCTTGGGTAGGGGGCACTATGGCTACACCTTC	CASSLGRGHYGYTF
TRBV29-1	.	TRBJ1-1	.	TGCAGCGTTGGACAGAGGAACACTGAAGCTTTCTTT	CSVGQRNTEAFF
TRBV7-6	.	TRBJ1-3	.	TGTGCCAGCAGCCCCCGGGGGGTTCTTGGAAACACCATATATTTT	CASSPRGVLGNTIYF
TRBV12-5	.	TRBJ2-3	.	TGTGCTAGTGGTTTGGTACGACGTGAGGACCTCACCACAGATACGCAGTATTTT	CASGLVRREDLTTDTQYF
TRBV30	TRBD2	TRBJ2-1	.	TGTGCCTGGAGTAGCTGGGTAGCGGGAGCTCCGTTCTTC	CAWSSWVAGAPFF
TRBV6-5	.	TRBJ2-7	.	TGTGCCAGCGAGCTCGGTCCCTCCTACGAGCAGTACTTC	CASELGPSYEQYF
TRBV7-2	.	TRBJ2-1	.	TGTGCCAGCAGCCTTCGGGACGTTCCAGGGGGGGATAGTGAGCAGTTCTTC	CASSLRDVPGGDSEQFF
TRBV6-5	.	TRBJ2-2	.	TGTGCCAGCAGGAGAAACCCGTACGGGGAGCTGTTTTTT	CASRRNPYGELFF
TRBV7-8	.	TRBJ2-1	.	TGTGCCAGCAGCTTCGAGGGGGGGGATGAGCAGTTCTTC	CASSFEGGDEQFF
TRBV7-9	.	TRBJ1-5	once	TGTGCCAGCAGCTTAGTTTTGGCAGGAGGTAGCAATCAGCCCCAGCATTTT	CASSLVLAGGSNQPQHF
TRBV19	.	TRBJ2-3	.	TGTGCCAGTAGTATGGAAAGGGGTCCCGATACGCAGTATTTT	CASSMERGPDTQYF
TRBV5-1	.	TRBJ1-4	.	TGCGCCAGCAGCTTGGGGACAGATCATGTCCAGGATGAAAAACTGTTTTTT	CASSLGTDHVQDEKLFF
TRBV7-2	.	TRBJ2-3	.	TGTGCCAGCAGCTTGTCAGGGGCGGCGGGAGCTGCAGATACGCAGTATTTT	CASSLSGAAGAADTQYF
TRBV2	TRBD2	TRBJ2-4	.	TGTGCCAGCAGGGATAGCGGGTCATTAGCCAAAAACATTCAGTACTTC	CASRDSGSLAKNIQYF
TRBV5-5	.	TRBJ2-5	.	TGTGCCAGCAGCGGGGTAACGTGGGGAGAGACCCAGTACTTC	CASSGVTWGETQYF
TRBV7-2	.	TRBJ2-2	.	TGTGCCAGCAGCTTAAACAGAGCGAACACCGGGGAGCTGTTTTTT	CASSLNRANTGELFF
TRBV11-2	TRBD1	TRBJ2-7	.	TGTGCCAGCAGCCCCCCCGGGACAGGGGGCACCTACGAGCAGTACTTC	CASSPPGTGGTYEQYF
TRBV6-1	.	TRBJ1-3	.	TGTGCCAGCAGTGAATTTGGACCACCTCGGGGAAACACCATATATTTT	CASSEFGPPRGNTIYF